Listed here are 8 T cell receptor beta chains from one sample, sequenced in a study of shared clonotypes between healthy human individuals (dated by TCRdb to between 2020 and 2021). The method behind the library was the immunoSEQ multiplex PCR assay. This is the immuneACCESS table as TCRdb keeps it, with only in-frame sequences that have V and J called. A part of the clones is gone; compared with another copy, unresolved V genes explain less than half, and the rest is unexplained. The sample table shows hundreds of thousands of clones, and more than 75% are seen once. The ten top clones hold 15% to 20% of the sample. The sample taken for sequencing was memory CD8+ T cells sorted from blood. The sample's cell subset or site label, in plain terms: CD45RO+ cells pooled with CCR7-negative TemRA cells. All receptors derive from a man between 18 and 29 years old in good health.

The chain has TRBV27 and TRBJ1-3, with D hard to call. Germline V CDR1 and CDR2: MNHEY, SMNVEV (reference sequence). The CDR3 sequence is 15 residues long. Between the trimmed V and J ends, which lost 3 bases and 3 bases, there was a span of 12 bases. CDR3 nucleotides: TGTGCCAGCAGTTTGGGAGCTTCAATTGGAAACACCATATATTTT. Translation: CASSLGASIGNTIYF.

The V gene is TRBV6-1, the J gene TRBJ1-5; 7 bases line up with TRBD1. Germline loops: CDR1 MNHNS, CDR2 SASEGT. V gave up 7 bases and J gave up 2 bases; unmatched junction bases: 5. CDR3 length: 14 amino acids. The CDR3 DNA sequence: TGTGCCAGCACCGCAGACAGGGGCAATCAGCCCCAGCATTTT. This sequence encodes CASTADRGNQPQHF.

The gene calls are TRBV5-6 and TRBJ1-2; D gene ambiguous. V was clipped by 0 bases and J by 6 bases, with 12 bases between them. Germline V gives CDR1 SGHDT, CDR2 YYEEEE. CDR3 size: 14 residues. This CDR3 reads CASSLGVGLNGYTF. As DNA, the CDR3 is TGTGCCAGCAGCTTGGGTGTAGGGCTCAATGGCTACACCTTC. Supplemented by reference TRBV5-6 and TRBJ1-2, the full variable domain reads DAGVTQSPTHLIKTRGQQVTLRCSPKSGHDTVSWYQQALGQGPQFIFQYYEEEERQRGNFPDRFSGHQFPNYSSELNVNALLLGDSALYLCASSLGVGLNGYTFGSGTRLTVV.

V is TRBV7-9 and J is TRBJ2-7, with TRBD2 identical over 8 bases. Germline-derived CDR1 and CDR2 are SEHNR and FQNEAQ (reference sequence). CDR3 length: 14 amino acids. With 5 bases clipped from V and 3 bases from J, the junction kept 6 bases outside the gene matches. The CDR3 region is CASSPSGRGYEQYF. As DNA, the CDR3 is TGTGCCAGCAGCCCCAGCGGGAGAGGCTACGAGCAGTACTTC.

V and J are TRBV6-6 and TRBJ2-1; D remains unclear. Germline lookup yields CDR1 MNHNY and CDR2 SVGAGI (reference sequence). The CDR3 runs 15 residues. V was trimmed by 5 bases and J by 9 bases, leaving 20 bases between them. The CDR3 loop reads CASSREQLMTGEQFF. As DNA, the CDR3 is TGTGCCAGCAGTCGCGAACAACTAATGACTGGTGAGCAGTTCTTC.

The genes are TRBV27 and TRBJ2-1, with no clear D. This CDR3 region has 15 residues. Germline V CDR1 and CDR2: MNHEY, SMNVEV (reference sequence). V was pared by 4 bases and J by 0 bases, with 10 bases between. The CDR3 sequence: CASSSPTDSYNEQFF. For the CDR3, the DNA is TGTGCCAGCAGTTCTCCGACGGACTCCTACAATGAGCAGTTCTTC.

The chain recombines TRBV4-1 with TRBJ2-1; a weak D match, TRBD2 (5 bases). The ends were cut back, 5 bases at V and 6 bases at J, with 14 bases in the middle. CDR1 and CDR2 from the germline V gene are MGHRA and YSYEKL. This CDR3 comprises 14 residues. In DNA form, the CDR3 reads TGCGCCAGCAGCACTAGGGTCCGACTCAATGAGCAGTTCTTC. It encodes CASSTRVRLNEQFF.

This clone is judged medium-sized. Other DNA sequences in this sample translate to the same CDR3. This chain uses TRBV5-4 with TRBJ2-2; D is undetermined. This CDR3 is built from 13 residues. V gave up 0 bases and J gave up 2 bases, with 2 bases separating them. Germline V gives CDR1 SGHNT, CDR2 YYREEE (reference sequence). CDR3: CASSLGNTGELFF. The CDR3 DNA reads TGTGCCAGCAGCTTGGGCAACACCGGGGAGCTGTTTTTT.